This T cell receptor beta chain was found in a study of blood T cell repertoires in COVID-19. TCRdb keeps only in-frame clones here, not all; method: immunoSEQ multiplex PCR. The data contain 120,000 or so clones, about 88% of them seen just once; the ten biggest clones take up less than 2%. The source material was peripheral blood. The TCR sequence derives from a human donor in a cohort sampled during active COVID-19.

The CDR3 spells CASSLSDQGQPQHF. As DNA, the CDR3 is TGTGCCAGCAGTTTATCAGATCAGGGGCAGCCCCAGCATTTT. V is TRBV27 and J is TRBJ1-5; the D gene is possibly TRBD1 (6 bases). CDR1 MNHEY and CDR2 SMNVEV come from the germline V gene (reference sequence). The CDR3 is 14 residues long. The germline V and J ends were trimmed by 0 bases and 7 bases, with 10 bases remaining between them.